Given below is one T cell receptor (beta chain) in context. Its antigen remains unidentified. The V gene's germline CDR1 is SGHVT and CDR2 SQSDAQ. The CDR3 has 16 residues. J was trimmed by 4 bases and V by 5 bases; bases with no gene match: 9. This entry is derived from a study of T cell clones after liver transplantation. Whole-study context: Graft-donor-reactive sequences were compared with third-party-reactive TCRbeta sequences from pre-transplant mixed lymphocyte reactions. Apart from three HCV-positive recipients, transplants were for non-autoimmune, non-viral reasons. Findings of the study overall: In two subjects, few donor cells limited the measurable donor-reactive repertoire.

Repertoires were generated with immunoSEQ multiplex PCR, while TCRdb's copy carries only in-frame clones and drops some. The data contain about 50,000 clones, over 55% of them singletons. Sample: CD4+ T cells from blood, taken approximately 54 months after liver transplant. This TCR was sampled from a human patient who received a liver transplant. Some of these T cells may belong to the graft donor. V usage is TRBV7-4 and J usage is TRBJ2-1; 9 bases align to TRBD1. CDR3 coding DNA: TGTGCCAGCAGCCTACGACAGGGGGGGATTTACAATGAGCAGTTCTTC. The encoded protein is CASSLRQGGIYNEQFF.